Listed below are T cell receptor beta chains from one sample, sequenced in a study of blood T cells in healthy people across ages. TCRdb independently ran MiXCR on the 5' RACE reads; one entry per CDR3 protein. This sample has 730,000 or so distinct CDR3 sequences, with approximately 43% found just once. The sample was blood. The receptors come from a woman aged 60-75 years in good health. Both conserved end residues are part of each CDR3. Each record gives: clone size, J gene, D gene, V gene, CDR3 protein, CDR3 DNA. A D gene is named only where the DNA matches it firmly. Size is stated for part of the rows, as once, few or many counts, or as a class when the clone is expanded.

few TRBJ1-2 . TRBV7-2 CASSLTAYEANYGYTF TGTGCCAGCAGCTTAACAGCCTATGAGGCTAACTATGGCTACACCTTC
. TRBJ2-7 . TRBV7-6 CASSIQTDSYEQYF TGTGCCAGCAGCATACAGACAGACTCCTACGAGCAGTACTTC
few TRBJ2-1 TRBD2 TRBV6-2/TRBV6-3 CASSLWGTSGSGEQFF TGTGCCAGCAGCCTCTGGGGGACTAGCGGGAGCGGTGAGCAGTTCTTC
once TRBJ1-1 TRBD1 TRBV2 CASKRDSLNTEAFF TGTGCCAGCAAACGGGACAGTTTGAACACTGAAGCTTTCTTT
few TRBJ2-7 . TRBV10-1 CASSEVGKAEQYF TGCGCCAGCAGTGAGGTGGGGAAGGCCGAGCAGTACTTC
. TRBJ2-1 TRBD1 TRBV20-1 CSAAGTGHNEQFF TGCAGTGCGGCCGGGACAGGGCACAATGAGCAGTTCTTC
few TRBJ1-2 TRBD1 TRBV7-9 CASGDRVNYGYTF TGTGCCAGCGGCGACAGGGTTAATTATGGCTACACCTTC
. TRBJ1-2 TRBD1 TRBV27 CASSSRDSPYGYTF TGTGCCAGCAGTTCGAGGGACAGCCCCTATGGCTACACCTTC
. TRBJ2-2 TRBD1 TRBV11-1 CASSLMQGENTGELFF TGTGCCAGCAGCTTAATGCAGGGGGAAAACACCGGGGAGCTGTTTTTT
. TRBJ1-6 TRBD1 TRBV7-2 CASSIRGGGSNSPLHF TGTGCCAGCAGCATCAGAGGGGGCGGAAGCAATTCACCCCTCCACTTT
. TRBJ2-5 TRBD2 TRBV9 CASSVPAGGGTETQYF TGTGCCAGCAGCGTTCCAGCGGGAGGGGGGACAGAGACCCAGTACTTC
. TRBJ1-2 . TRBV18 CASSPRETPVGGYTF TGTGCCAGCTCACCACGTGAGACCCCGGTCGGTGGCTACACCTTC
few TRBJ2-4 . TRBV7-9 CASSLSSNIQYF TGTGCCAGCAGCTTATCCTCAAACATTCAGTACTTC
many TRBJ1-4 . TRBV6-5 CASSYAPGPAREKLFF TGTGCCAGCAGTTACGCCCCGGGCCCGGCGCGGGAAAAACTGTTTTTT
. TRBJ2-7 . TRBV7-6 CASTWGPGYEQYF TGTGCCAGCACCTGGGGCCCCGGCTACGAGCAGTACTTC
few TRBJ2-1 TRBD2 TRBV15 CATSYGLAGGPWHNEQFF TGTGCCACCAGCTACGGACTAGCGGGAGGGCCATGGCACAATGAGCAGTTCTTC
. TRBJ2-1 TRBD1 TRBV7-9 CASSSGAGGHQETQFF TGTGCCAGCAGCTCAGGAGCAGGGGGCCATCAAGAGACCCAGTTCTTC
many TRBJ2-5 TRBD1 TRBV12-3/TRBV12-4 CASSSGQGAEWETQYF TGTGCCAGCAGTTCCGGACAGGGGGCAGAGTGGGAGACCCAGTACTTC
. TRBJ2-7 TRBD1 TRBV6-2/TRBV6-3 CASSDRGRSPYEQYF TGTGCCAGCAGTGACAGGGGGCGGAGCCCCTACGAGCAGTACTTC
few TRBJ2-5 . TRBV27 CASTGRAGAYETQYF TGTGCCAGCACCGGAAGGGCAGGGGCGTATGAGACCCAGTACTTC
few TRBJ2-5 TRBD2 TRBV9 CASSVAEAGGSQETQYF TGTGCCAGCAGCGTAGCTGAAGCGGGAGGCTCCCAAGAGACCCAGTACTTC
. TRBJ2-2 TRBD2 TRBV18 CASSPPGSGRTGELFF TGTGCCAGCTCACCACCGGGAAGCGGGAGGACCGGGGAGCTGTTTTTT
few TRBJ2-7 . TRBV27 CASSLSGRVGNEQYF TGTGCCAGCAGTTTATCGGGCAGGGTCGGGAACGAGCAGTACTTC
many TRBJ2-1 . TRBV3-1 CASSQGVRDEQFF TGTGCCAGCAGCCAAGGGGTGAGGGATGAGCAGTTCTTC
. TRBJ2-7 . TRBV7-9 CASSPRPNEQYF TGTGCCAGCAGCCCCCGACCCAACGAGCAGTACTTC
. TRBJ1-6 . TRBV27 CASSLNPLTPLHF TGTGCCAGCAGTTTAAACCCGCTGACACCCCTCCACTTT
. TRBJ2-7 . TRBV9 CASSVAASAQGTSYEQYF TGTGCCAGCAGCGTAGCGGCGTCAGCACAGGGAACCTCCTACGAGCAGTACTTC
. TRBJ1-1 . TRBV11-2 CASSLAIGDGTEAFF TGTGCCAGCAGCTTAGCTATAGGGGATGGGACTGAAGCTTTCTTT
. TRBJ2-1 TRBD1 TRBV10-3 CAISEYRDRGLNEQFF TGTGCCATCAGTGAATATAGGGACAGGGGCCTGAATGAGCAGTTCTTC
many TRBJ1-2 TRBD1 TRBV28 CASSLGTAPNYGYTF TGTGCCAGCAGTTTAGGGACAGCCCCTAACTATGGCTACACCTTC
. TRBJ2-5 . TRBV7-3 CACSLLGQKETQYF TGTGCCTGCAGCTTACTTGGACAGAAAGAGACCCAGTACTTC
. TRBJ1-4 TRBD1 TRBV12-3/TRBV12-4 CASSFGQGYEKLFF TGTGCCAGCAGTTTCGGACAGGGCTATGAAAAACTGTTTTTT
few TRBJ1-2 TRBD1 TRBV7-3 CASSPTTGNYGYTF TGTGCCAGCAGCCCGACGACAGGGAACTATGGCTACACCTTC
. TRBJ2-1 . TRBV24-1 CATSPSAYSYNEQFF TGTGCCACCAGTCCTAGCGCCTACTCCTACAATGAGCAGTTCTTC
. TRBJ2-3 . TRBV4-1 CASSQDGLGGDTQYF TGCGCCAGCAGCCAAGATGGGCTAGGAGGGGATACGCAGTATTTT
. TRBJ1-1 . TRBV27 CASSLSRPPEAFF TGTGCCAGCAGTTTATCAAGACCACCTGAAGCTTTCTTT
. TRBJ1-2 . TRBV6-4 CASSDGNNYGYTF TGTGCCAGCAGTGACGGAAATAACTATGGCTACACCTTC
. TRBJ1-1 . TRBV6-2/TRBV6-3 CASSYEAAYLNTEAFF TGTGCCAGCAGTTATGAGGCAGCCTACTTGAACACTGAAGCTTTCTTT
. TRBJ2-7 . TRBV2 CASSDYRTNSTGEQYF TGTGCCAGCAGTGATTATAGGACAAACTCTACGGGAGAGCAGTACTTC
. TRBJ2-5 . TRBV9 CASSAKRQDYNEQYF TGTGCCAGCAGCGCTAAAAGACAGGATTACAATGAGCAGTACTTC
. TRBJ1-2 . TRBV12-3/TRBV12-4 CASSLKGPDEGLEGYGYTF TGTGCCAGCAGTTTAAAGGGGCCGGACGAAGGCCTAGAAGGCTATGGCTACACCTTC